The next 14 T cell receptor beta chains were all read from a single sample in a study of Ad26.COV2.S vaccination and SARS-CoV-2 variants. Produced via immunoSEQ multiplex PCR; TCRdb's table is partial and in-frame only. The table shows around 400,000 clones, with 75% to 95% occurring only once. The sample's treatment: some 20 received Ad26.COV2.S at low or high dose, single or two shots; several received placebo; per-sample allocation not given. Sampling occurred on day 63 after the first vaccine or placebo injection. This specimen consisted of peripheral blood, obtained in a trial of Ad26.COV2.S vaccine versus placebo. The source is a person aged 18-60 years who received the Ad26.COV2.S COVID-19 vaccine or a placebo.

This chain links TRBV29-1 with TRBJ2-3; D gene uncertain. Germline assignment: CDR1 SQVTM and CDR2 ANQGSEA. This CDR3 contains 11 residues. V gave up 6 bases and J gave up 6 bases, with 10 bases separating them. Here the CDR3 reads CSVPGGDTQYF. The CDR3 bases are TGCAGCGTCCCCGGTGGGGATACGCAGTATTTT.

The J gene is TRBJ2-7, the V gene TRBV11-2; no reliable D call. CDR1 and CDR2 from the germline V gene are SGHAT and FQNNGV. The CDR3 is made up of 12 amino acids. V lost 4 bases and J 5 bases, leaving 9 bases between the germline ends. CDR3 sequence: CASSSHGNEQYF. The CDR3 DNA follows: TGTGCCAGCAGCTCCCACGGTAACGAGCAGTACTTC. Full variable domain (missing parts from reference TRBV11-2 and TRBJ2-7): EAGVAQSPRYKIIEKRQSVAFWCNPISGHATLYWYQQILGQGPKLLIQFQNNGVVDDSQLPKDRFSAERLKGVDSTLKIQPAKLEDSAVYLCASSSHGNEQYFGPGTRLTVT.

The rearrangement joins TRBV7-9 to TRBJ2-5; a possible D gene is TRBD2 (7 bases). This CDR3 contains 13 residues. The V gene's germline CDR1 is SEHNR and CDR2 FQNEAQ (reference sequence). V was shortened by 4 bases and J by 4 bases, with 10 bases between the two germline ends. The CDR3 here is CASSWGGGETQYF. The CDR3 DNA reads as TGTGCCAGCAGCTGGGGAGGGGGAGAGACCCAGTACTTC.

Remarks on this clone: A read error may produce the germline difference seen at one junction end. The rearrangement joins TRBV7-2 to TRBJ2-7; the match to TRBD2 covers 13 bases. Germline assignment: CDR1 SGHTA and CDR2 FQGNSA. This CDR3 region has 14 residues. CDR3 sequence: CASSPRRTSGSIGF. The CDR3 DNA follows: TGTGCCAGCAGCCCCAGGAGGACTAGCGGGAGCATCGGATTC.

The CDR3 coding sequence is TGTGCCAGCAGTTATAACAGGGGGATTTACGAGCAGTACTTC. Its protein product is CASSYNRGIYEQYF. V is TRBV6-5 and J is TRBJ2-7; 8 nucleotides match TRBD1. Germline trimming cut 3 bases from V and 4 bases from J; bases unmatched to any gene: 5. Looked up from germline, CDR1 is MNHEY and CDR2 is SVGAGI. The CDR3 covers 14 residues.

The chain carries TRBV2 and TRBJ2-7, with 14 bases lining up with TRBD2. Germline CDR1 SNHLY, CDR2 FYNNEI. V shed 8 bases, J shed 5 bases, and the junction held 5 bases outside the gene matches. The CDR3 consists of 14 residues. The CDR3 loop is CASGGLAGVDEQYF. CDR3 nucleotide sequence: TGTGCCAGCGGGGGACTAGCGGGAGTCGACGAGCAGTACTTC.

The chain recombines TRBV7-9 with TRBJ1-1; unclear D gene. V lost 5 bases and J lost 4, with 20 bases in between. The CDR3 has 16 residues. Germline CDR1 SEHNR, CDR2 FQNEAQ (reference sequence). DNA of the CDR3: TGTGCCAGCAGCCATCTATCGACTCACTTAGGCACTGAAGCTTTCTTT. This translates into CASSHLSTHLGTEAFF. The variable domain in full, with the rest retrieved from reference TRBV7-9 and TRBJ1-1, is DTGVSQNPRHKITKRGQNVTFRCDPISEHNRLYWYRQTLGQGPEFLTYFQNEAQLEKSRLLSDRFSAERPKGSFSTLEIQRTEQGDSAMYLCASSHLSTHLGTEAFFGQGTRLTVV.

The V and J genes are TRBV5-6 and TRBJ2-1; D is unclear. Germline V CDR1 and CDR2: SGHDT, YYEEEE. V was pared by 0 bases and J by 4 bases, with 11 bases between. This CDR3 has 15 residues. CDR3 in DNA: TGTGCCAGCAGCTTGGGTCGACGACGATACAATGAGCAGTTCTTC. Translation gives CASSLGRRRYNEQFF.

There are a few counts of this clone. V usage is TRBV10-3 and J usage is TRBJ2-7, with 9 bases identical to TRBD1. This CDR3 comprises 15 residues. V was pared by 7 bases and J by 4 bases, with 11 bases of the junction left unmatched. The germline V gene has CDR1 ENHRY and CDR2 SYGVKD. The CDR3 protein is CAITVDTGQGYEQYF. DNA of the CDR3: TGTGCCATCACTGTCGATACGGGACAGGGTTACGAGCAGTACTTC.

The sample holds one count of this clone. The J gene is TRBJ2-3, the V gene TRBV9; D may be TRBD2 (6 bases). Trimming removed 4 bases from V and 0 bases from J, with 12 bases in between. Germline V gene sequence: CDR1 SGDLS, CDR2 YYNGEE. The CDR3 loop spans 15 amino acids. The DNA for the CDR3 is TGTGCCAGCAGCCCCTGGGGGACTAGCACAGATACGCAGTATTTT. Translating it yields CASSPWGTSTDTQYF.

The CDR3 reads CASSDNYNSPLHF. The CDR3 DNA sequence: TGTGCCAGCAGTGACAACTATAATTCACCCCTCCACTTT. This chain joins TRBV6-1 and TRBJ1-6; the D is unclear. Germline loops: CDR1 MNHNS, CDR2 SASEGT. The CDR3 is 13 residues long. V lost 3 bases to trimming and J lost 3 bases, with 3 bases between them.

This chain connects TRBV5-1 to TRBJ2-1, with D perhaps matching TRBD1 (6 bases). CDR3 length: 16 residues. Trimming left V 4 bases short and J 5 bases short, with 19 bases between. Germline lookup yields CDR1 SGHRS and CDR2 YFSETQ. CDR3 DNA: TGCGCCAGCAGCCCGATTCAGGGGCGGTACCACAATGAGCAGTTCTTC. This sequence encodes CASSPIQGRYHNEQFF.

The gene calls are TRBV20-1 and TRBJ2-1; D unclear. The CDR3 runs to 11 residues. Germline V gives CDR1 DFQATT, CDR2 SNEGSKA (reference sequence). V lost 5 bases and J lost 7, with 9 bases in between. CDR3 in amino acids: CSAPGFNEQFF. CDR3 nucleotides: TGCAGTGCTCCGGGTTTTAATGAGCAGTTCTTC.

The chain recombines TRBV2 with TRBJ2-7; D is perhaps TRBD2 (7 bases). Germline V gives CDR1 SNHLY, CDR2 FYNNEI. The CDR3 has 13 residues. The V end was cut by 6 bases, the J end by 5 bases, with 14 bases between. The CDR3 protein is CASSAGAVNEQYF. The DNA of the CDR3 is TGTGCCAGCAGCGCGGGGGCGGTCAACGAGCAGTACTTC. Drawing the rest from reference TRBV2 and TRBJ2-7, the complete variable domain is EPEVTQTPSHQVTQMGQEVILRCVPISNHLYFYWYRQILGQKVEFLVSFYNNEISEKSEIFDDQFSVERPDGSNFTLKIRSTKLEDSAMYFCASSAGAVNEQYFGPGTRLTVT.